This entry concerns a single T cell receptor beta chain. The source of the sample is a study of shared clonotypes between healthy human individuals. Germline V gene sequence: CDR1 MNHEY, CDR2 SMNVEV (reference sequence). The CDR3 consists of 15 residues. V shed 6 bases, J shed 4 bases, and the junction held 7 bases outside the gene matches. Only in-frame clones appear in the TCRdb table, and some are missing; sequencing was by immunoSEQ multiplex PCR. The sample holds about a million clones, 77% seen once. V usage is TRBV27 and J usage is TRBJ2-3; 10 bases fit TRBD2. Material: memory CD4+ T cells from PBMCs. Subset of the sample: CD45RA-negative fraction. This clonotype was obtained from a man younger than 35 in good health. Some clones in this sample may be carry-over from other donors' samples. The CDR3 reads CASRPLAGTADTQYF. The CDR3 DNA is TGTGCCAGCAGACCACTAGCGGGAACGGCAGATACGCAGTATTTT.